The present T cell receptor (beta chain) was sequenced within a study of molecular identifiers for immune sequencing clone quantification. TCRdb ran MiXCR on the PCR reads and lists one entry per CDR3 protein. The repertoire has more than 450,000 distinct CDR3 sequences, roughly 25% of them found once; the top ten carry around 0.79%. This clonotype was seen a handful of times. Trimming cost V 9 bases and J 7 bases, with 16 bases left between them. CDR3 length: 13 amino acids. CDR1 is LNHDA and CDR2 is SQIVND in the germline V gene (reference sequence). The material sequenced was naive CD8+ T cells from blood, with Jurkat cell RNA spiked in. Subset specified: FACS-sorted CD8+CD4-CCR7+CD45RA+ naive T cells. This TCR was recovered from a human donor in good health. Some libraries in this study had Jurkat cell RNA spiked in. The chain has TRBV19 and TRBJ1-5, with D unclear. CDR3 amino acids: CASSFWERQPQHF. CDR3 sequence (DNA): TGTGCCAGCTCCTTTTGGGAGAGGCAGCCCCAGCATTTT.